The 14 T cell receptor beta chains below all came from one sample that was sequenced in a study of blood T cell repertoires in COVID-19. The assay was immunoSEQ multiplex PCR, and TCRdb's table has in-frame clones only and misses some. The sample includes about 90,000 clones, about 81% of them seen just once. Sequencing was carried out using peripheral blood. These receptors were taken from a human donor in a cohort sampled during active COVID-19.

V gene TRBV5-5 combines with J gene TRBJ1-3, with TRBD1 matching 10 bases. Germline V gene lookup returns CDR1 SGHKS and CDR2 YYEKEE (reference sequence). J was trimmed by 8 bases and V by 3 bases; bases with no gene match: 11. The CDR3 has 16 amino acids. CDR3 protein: CASSSNAGTGEDTIYF. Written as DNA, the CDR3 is TGTGCCAGCAGCTCCAACGCCGGGACAGGGGAAGACACCATATATTTT.

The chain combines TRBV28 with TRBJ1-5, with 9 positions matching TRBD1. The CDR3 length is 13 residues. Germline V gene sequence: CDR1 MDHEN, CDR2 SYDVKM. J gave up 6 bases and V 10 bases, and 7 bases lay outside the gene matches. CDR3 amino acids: CATRDRARQPQHF. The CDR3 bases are TGTGCCACCAGGGACAGGGCACGTCAGCCCCAGCATTTT.

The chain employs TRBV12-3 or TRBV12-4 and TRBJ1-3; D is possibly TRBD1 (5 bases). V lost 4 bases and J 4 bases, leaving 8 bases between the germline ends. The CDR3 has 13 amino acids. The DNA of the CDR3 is TGTGCCAGCAGTTACCCAGGGGGAAACACCATATATTTT. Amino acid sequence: CASSYPGGNTIYF.

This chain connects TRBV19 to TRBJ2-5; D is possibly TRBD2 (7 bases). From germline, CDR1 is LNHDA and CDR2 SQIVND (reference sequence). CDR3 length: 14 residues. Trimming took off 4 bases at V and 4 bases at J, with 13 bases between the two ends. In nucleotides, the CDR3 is TGTGCCAGTAGTACCTGGGGGGGGCGAGAGACCCAGTACTTC. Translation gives CASSTWGGRETQYF. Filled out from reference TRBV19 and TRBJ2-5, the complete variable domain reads DGGITQSPKYLFRKEGQNVTLSCEQNLNHDAMYWYRQDPGQGLRLIYYSQIVNDFQKGDIAEGYSVSREKKESFPLTVTSAQKNPTAFYLCASSTWGGRETQYFGPGTRLLVL.

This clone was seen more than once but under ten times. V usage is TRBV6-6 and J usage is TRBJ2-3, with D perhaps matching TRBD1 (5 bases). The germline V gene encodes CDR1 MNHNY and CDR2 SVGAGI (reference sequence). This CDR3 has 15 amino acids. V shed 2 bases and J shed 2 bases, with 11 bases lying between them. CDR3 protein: CASSYDIGDTDTQYF. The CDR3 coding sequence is TGTGCCAGCAGTTACGATATAGGGGACACAGATACGCAGTATTTT.

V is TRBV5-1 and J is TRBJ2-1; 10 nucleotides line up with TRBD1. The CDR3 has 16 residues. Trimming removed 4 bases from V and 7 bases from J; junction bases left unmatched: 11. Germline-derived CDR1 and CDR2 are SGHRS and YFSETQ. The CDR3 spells CASSKETGGRLNEQFF. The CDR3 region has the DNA TGCGCCAGCAGCAAAGAGACAGGGGGCAGGTTAAATGAGCAGTTCTTC. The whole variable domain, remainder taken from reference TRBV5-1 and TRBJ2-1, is KAGVTQTPRYLIKTRGQQVTLSCSPISGHRSVSWYQQTPGQGLQFLFEYFSETQRNKGNFPGRFSGRQFSNSRSEMNVSTLELGDSALYLCASSKETGGRLNEQFFGPGTRLTVL.

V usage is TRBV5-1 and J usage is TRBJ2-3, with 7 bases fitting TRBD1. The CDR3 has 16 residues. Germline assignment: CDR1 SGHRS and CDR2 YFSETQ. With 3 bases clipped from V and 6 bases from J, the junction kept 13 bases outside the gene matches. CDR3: CASSYGTGEADDTQYF. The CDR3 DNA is TGCGCCAGCAGCTATGGTACAGGGGAAGCAGACGATACGCAGTATTTT. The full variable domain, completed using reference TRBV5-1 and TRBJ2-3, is KAGVTQTPRYLIKTRGQQVTLSCSPISGHRSVSWYQQTPGQGLQFLFEYFSETQRNKGNFPGRFSGRQFSNSRSEMNVSTLELGDSALYLCASSYGTGEADDTQYFGPGTRLTVL.

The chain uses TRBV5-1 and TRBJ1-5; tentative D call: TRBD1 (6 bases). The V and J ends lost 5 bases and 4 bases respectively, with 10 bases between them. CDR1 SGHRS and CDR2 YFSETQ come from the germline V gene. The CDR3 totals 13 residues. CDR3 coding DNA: TGCGCCAGCAGTTTTCAGGGGAATCAGCCCCAGCATTTT. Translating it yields CASSFQGNQPQHF.

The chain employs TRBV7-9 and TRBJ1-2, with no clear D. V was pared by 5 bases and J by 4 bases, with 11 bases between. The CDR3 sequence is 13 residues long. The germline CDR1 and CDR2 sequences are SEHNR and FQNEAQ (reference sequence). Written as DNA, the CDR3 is TGTGCCAGCAGCCCCCCTCAGCGCTATGGCTACACCTTC. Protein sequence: CASSPPQRYGYTF.

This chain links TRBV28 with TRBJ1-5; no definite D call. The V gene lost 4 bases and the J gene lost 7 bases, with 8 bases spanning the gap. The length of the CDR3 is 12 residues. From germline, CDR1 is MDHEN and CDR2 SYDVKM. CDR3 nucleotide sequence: TGTGCCAGCAGTTCCTCTGAGCAGCCCCAGCATTTT. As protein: CASSSSEQPQHF.

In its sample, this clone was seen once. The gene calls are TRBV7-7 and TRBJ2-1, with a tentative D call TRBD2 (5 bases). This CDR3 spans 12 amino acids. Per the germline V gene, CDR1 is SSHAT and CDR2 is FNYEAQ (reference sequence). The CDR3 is CASSSGSNEQFF. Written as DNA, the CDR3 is TGTGCTAGCTCCTCGGGGTCCAATGAGCAGTTCTTC.

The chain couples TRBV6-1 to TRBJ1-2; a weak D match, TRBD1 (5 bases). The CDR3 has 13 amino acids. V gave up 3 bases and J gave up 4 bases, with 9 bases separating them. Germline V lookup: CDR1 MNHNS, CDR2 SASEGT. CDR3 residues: CASSDTGIYGYTF. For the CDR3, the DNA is TGTGCCAGCAGTGACACAGGTATCTATGGCTACACCTTC.

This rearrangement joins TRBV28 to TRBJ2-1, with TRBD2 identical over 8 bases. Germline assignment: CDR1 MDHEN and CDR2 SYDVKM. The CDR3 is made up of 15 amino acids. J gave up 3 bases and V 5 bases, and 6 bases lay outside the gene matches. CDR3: CASSHLAGGYNEQFF. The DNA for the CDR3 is TGTGCCAGCAGTCATCTGGCGGGGGGCTACAATGAGCAGTTCTTC. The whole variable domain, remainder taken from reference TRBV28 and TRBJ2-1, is DVKVTQSSRYLVKRTGEKVFLECVQDMDHENMFWYRQDPGLGLRLIYFSYDVKMKEKGDIPEGYSVSREKKERFSLILESASTNQTSMYLCASSHLAGGYNEQFFGPGTRLTVL.

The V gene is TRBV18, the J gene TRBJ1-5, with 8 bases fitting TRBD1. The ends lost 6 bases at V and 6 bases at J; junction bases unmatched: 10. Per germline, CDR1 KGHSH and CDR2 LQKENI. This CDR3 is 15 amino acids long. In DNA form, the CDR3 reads TGTGCCAGCTCCCCCGCCAGGGGGCCGGGTCAGCCCCAGCATTTT. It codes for CASSPARGPGQPQHF.